This T cell receptor beta chain is drawn from a study of beta chain features in type 1 diabetes. CD4+ cells of the naive, central memory, regulatory and stem cell-like memory types were sorted via CD45RO/CCR7/CD25/CD127/CD95/CD27. V was clipped by 5 bases and J by 2 bases, with 15 bases between them. This CDR3 has 15 residues. Germline CDR1 MDHEN, CDR2 SYDVKM. The isolated RNA, all of it, was reverse transcribed, so expressed TCRB transcripts were what got sequenced. The method was immunoSEQ multiplex PCR; TCRdb's version includes in-frame clones alone and lacks a portion of them. The table shows 300,000 to 350,000 clones, with about 13% occurring only once. Findings of the study overall: The question left open here concerned HLA type influencing TCRB rearrangement. Moderate but significant shortening of TCRB CDR3s was recorded in all four CD4+ subsets from Type 1 diabetes patients. Relative to healthy donors, patients appeared to have naive, central memory and Treg TCRB repertoires that were more similar. Type 1 diabetes patients showed fewer insertions and more deletions at VDJ junctions.

On this clone: Its specificity is not known.

This clonotype originated in a woman younger than 30 with type 1 diabetes. This rearrangement joins TRBV28 to TRBJ2-5; no clear D. Sample: naive CD4+ T cells from blood. DNA of the CDR3: TGTGCCAGCAGTCCCCCTGGGCCCTTACAAGAGACCCAGTACTTC. Protein sequence: CASSPPGPLQETQYF.